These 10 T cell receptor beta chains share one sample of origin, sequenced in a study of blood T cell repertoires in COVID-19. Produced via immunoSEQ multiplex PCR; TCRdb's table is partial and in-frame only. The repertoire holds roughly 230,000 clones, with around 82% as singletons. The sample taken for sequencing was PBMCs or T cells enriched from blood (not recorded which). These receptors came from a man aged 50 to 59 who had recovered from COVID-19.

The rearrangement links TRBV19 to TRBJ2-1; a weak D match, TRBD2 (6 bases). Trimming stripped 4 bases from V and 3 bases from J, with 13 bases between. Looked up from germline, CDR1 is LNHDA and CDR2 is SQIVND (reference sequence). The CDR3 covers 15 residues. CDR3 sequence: CASSKGRGGYNEQFF. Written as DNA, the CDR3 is TGTGCCAGTAGTAAAGGTCGGGGAGGCTACAATGAGCAGTTCTTC.

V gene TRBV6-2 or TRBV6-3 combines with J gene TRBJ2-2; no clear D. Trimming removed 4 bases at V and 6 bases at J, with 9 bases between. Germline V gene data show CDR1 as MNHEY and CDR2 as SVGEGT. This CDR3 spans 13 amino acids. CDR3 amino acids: CASSSWAAGELFF. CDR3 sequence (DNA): TGTGCCAGCAGTTCATGGGCAGCCGGGGAGCTGTTTTTT.

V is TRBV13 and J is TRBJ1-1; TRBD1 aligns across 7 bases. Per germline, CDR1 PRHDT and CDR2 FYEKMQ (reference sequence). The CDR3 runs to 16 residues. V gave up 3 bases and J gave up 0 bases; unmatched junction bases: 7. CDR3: CASSFASGTVNTEAFF. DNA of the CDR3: TGTGCCAGCAGCTTCGCTTCTGGGACAGTGAACACTGAAGCTTTCTTT. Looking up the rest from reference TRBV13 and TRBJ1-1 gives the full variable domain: AAGVIQSPRHLIKEKRETATLKCYPIPRHDTVYWYQQGPGQDPQFLISFYEKMQSDKGSIPDRFSAQQFSDYHSELNMSSLELGDSALYFCASSFASGTVNTEAFFGQGTRLTVV.

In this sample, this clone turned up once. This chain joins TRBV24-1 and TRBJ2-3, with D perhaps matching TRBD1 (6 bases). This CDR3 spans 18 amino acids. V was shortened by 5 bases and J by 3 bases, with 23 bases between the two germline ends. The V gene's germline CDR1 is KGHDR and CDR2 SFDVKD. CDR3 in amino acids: CATSGHRGTGTKTDTQYF. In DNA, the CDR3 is TGTGCCACCAGTGGCCATAGGGGTACAGGGACCAAAACAGATACGCAGTATTTT.

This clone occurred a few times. CDR3 in DNA: TGTGCCAGCAGCCCAGGGGTCGGGGCTGAAGCTTTCTTT. It is translated as CASSPGVGAEAFF. This chain uses TRBV11-2 with TRBJ1-1; TRBD1 is a possible D gene (6 bases). V was clipped by 5 bases and J by 6 bases, with 13 bases between them. The CDR3 is 13 residues long. Germline V lookup: CDR1 SGHAT, CDR2 FQNNGV.

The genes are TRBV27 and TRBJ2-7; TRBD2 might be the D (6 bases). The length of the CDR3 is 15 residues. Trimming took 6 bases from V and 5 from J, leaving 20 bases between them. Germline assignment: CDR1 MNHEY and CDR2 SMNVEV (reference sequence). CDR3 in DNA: TGTGCCAGCAGCCTTGAAGGCCTAGCGAGTAACGAGCAGTACTTC. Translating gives CASSLEGLASNEQYF.

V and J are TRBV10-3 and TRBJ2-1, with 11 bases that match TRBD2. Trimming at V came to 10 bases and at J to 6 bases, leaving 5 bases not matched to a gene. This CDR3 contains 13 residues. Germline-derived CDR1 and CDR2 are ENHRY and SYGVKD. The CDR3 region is CASTSGGRNEQFF. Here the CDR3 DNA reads TGTGCCAGCACTAGCGGGGGACGCAATGAGCAGTTCTTC.

The DNA of the CDR3 is TGCGCCAGCAGCTCACCGGGACAGGAATACGAGCAGTACTTC. Translating it yields CASSSPGQEYEQYF. The J gene is TRBJ2-7, the V gene TRBV5-1; 8 bases map to TRBD1. Losses at the gene ends were 3 bases for V and 4 bases for J; bases not matched to a gene: 6. There are 14 residues in the CDR3. Germline assignment: CDR1 SGHRS and CDR2 YFSETQ.

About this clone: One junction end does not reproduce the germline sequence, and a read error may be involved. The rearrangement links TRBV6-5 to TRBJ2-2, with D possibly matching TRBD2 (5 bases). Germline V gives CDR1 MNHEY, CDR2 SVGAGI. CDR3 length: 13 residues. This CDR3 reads CGSASPNTGELFF. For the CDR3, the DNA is TGTGGATCGGCTAGCCCGAACACCGGGGAGTTGTTTTTT.

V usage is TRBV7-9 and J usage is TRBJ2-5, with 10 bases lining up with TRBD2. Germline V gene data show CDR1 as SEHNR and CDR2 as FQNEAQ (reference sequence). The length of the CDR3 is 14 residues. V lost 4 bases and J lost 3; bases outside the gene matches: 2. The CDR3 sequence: CASSSSGSEETQYF. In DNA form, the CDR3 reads TGTGCCAGCAGCTCTAGCGGGAGTGAAGAGACCCAGTACTTC.